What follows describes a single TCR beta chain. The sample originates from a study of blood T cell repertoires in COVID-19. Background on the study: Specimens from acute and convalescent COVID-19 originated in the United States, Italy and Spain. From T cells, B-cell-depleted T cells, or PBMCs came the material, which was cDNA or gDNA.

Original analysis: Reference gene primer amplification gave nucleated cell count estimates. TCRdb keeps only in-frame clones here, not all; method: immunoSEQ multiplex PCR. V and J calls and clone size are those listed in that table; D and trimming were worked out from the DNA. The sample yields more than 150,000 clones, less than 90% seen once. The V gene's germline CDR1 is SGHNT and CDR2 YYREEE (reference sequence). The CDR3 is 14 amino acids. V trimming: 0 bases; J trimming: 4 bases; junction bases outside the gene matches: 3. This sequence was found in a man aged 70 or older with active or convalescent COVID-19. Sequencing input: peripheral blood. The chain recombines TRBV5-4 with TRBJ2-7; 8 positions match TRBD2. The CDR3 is CASSLGGGPYEQYF. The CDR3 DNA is TGTGCCAGCAGCTTGGGCGGGGGGCCTTACGAGCAGTACTTC.